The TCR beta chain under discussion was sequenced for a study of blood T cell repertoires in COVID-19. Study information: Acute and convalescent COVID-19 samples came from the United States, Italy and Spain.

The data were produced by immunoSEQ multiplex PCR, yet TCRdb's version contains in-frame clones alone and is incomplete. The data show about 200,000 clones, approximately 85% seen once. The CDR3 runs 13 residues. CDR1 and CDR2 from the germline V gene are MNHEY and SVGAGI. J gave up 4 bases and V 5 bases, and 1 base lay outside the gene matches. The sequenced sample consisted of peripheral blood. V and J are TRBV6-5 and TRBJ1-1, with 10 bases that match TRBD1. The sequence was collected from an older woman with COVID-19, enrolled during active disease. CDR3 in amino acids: CASSRDRGTEAFF. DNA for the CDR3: TGTGCCAGCAGTCGGGACAGGGGCACTGAAGCTTTCTTT.